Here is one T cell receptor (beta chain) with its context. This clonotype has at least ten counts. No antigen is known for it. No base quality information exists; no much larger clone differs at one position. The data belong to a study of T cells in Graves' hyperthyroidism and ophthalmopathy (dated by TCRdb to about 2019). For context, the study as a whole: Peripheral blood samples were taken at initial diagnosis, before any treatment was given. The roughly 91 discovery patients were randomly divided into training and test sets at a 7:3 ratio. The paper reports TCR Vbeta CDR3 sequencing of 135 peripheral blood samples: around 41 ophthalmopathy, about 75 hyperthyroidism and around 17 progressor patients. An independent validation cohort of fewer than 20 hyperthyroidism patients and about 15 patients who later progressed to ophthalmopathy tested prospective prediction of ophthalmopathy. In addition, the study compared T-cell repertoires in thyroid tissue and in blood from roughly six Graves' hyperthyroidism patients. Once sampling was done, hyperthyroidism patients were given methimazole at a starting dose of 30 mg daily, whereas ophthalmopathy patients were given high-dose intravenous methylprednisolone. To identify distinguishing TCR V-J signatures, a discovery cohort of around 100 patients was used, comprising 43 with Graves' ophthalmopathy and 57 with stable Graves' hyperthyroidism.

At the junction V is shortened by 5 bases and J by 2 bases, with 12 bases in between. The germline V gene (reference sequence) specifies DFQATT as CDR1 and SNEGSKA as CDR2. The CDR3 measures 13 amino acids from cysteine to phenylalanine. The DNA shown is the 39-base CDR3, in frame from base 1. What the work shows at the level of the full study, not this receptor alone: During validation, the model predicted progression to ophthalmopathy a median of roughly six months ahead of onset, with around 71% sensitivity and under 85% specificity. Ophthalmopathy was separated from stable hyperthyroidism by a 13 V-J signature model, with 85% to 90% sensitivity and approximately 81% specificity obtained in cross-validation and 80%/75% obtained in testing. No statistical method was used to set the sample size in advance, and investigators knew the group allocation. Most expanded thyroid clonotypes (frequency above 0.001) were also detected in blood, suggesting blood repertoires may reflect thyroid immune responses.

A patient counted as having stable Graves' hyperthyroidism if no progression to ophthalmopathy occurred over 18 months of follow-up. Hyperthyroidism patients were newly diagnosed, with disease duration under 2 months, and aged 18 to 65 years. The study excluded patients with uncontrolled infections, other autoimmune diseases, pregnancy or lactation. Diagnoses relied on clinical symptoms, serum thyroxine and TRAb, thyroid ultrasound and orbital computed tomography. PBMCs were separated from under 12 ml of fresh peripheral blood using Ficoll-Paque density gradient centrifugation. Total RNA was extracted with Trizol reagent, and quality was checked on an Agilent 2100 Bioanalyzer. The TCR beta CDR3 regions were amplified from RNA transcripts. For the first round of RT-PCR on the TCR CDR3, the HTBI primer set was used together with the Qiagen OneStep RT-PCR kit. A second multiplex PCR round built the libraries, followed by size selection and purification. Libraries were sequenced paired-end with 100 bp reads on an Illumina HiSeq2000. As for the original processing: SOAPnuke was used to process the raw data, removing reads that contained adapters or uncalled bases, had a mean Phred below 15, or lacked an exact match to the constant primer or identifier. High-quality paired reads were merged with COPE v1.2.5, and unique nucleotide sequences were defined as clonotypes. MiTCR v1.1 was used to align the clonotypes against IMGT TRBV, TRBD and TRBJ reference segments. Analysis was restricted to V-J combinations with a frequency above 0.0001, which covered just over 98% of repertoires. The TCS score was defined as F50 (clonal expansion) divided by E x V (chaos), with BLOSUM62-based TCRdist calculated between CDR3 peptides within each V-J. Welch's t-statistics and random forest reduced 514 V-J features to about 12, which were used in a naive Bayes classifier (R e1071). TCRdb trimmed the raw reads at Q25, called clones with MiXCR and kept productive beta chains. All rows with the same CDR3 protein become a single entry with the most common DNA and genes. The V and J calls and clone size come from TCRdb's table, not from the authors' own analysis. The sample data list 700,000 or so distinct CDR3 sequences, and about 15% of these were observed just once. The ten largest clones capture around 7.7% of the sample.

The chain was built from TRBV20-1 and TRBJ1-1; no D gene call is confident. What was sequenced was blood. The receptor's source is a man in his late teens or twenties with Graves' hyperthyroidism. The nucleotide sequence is TGCAGTGCTGGGGTCAATCCCAACACTGAAGCTTTCTTT. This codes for CSAGVNPNTEAFF.